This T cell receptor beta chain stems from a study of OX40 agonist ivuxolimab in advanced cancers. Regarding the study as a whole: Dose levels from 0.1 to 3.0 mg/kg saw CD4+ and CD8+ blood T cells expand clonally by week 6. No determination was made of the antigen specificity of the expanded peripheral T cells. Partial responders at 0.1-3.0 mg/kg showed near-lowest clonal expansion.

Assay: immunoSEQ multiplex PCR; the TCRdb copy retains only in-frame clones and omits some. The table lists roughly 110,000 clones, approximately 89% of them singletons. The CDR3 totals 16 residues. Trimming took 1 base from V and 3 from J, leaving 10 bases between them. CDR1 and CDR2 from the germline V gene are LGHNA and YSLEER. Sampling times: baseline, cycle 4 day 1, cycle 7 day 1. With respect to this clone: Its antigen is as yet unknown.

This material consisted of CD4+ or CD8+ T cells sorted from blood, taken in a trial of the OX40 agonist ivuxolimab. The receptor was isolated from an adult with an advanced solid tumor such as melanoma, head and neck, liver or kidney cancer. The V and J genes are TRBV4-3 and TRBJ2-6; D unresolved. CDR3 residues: CASSQGRPVGANVLTF. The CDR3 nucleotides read TGCGCCAGCAGCCAAGGCCGACCAGTTGGGGCCAACGTCCTGACTTTC.